Below, 12 T cell receptor beta chains from the same sample are listed, as sequenced in a study of patients and donors after allogeneic stem cell transplantation. TCRdb reanalysed the RT-PCR reads using MiXCR and keeps one entry per CDR3 protein. Of a few hundred thousand distinct CDR3 sequences in the sample, 38% were seen once. The source material was blood, either unsorted or a sorted T cell fraction (not recorded which). These receptors were collected from a human donor who was either an allogeneic HSCT recipient or a stem cell or donor lymphocyte infusion donor (not recorded which). It is not recorded whose cells these are; they may come from a transplant donor.

The V call is TRBV11-2, the J call TRBJ1-1; no firm D call. The CDR3 consists of 13 residues. The germline V gene has CDR1 SGHAT and CDR2 FQNNGV. V shed 3 bases and J shed 5 bases, with 10 bases lying between them. The CDR3 DNA reads TGTGCCAGCAGCTTCACTTTACAGACTGAAGCTTTCTTT. The encoded protein is CASSFTLQTEAFF.

J is TRBJ2-7 and V is TRBV12-3 or TRBV12-4; D might be TRBD2 (6 bases). V lost 5 bases, J lost 0 bases, and 11 bases lay in between. The CDR3 covers 14 residues. Here the CDR3 reads CASSPDGSSYEQYF. CDR3 coding DNA: TGTGCCAGCAGTCCCGACGGGAGCTCCTACGAGCAGTACTTC.

The chain joins TRBV3-1 to TRBJ1-2, with 8 bases fitting TRBD1. The junction had 11 bases not matched to a gene; V was cut back by 0 bases and J by 8 bases. The germline V gene has CDR1 LGHDT and CDR2 YNNKEL (reference sequence). The length of the CDR3 is 16 residues. CDR3 nucleotides: TGTGCCAGCAGCCAAGATACCCTGACAGGGGCGCAGGGCTACACCTTC. Translated: CASSQDTLTGAQGYTF.

This clonotype has a handful of counts. The rearrangement uses TRBV7-9 and TRBJ1-3; D not resolved. V was pared by 5 bases and J by 2 bases, with 13 bases between. Germline V gene sequence: CDR1 SEHNR, CDR2 FQNEAQ (reference sequence). This CDR3 has 15 residues. CDR3 in amino acids: CASSDLWLPGNTIYF. The CDR3 DNA sequence: TGTGCCAGCAGCGATTTGTGGTTACCTGGAAACACCATATATTTT.

This clonotype was found a few times. The rearrangement joins TRBV29-1 to TRBJ1-2; D unclear. This CDR3 is 14 amino acids long. Germline V gives CDR1 SQVTM, CDR2 ANQGSEA. Deletions cut 5 bases from V and 3 bases from J, with 16 bases between. CDR3 coding DNA: TGCAGCGTTAGCGTGGGCAGGTCATACTATGGCTACACCTTC. Translation: CSVSVGRSYYGYTF. Full variable domain (missing parts from reference TRBV29-1 and TRBJ1-2): SAVISQKPSRDICQRGTSLTIQCQVDSQVTMMFWYRQQPGQSLTLIATANQGSEATYESGFVIDKFPISRPNLTFSTLTVSNMSPEDSSIYLCSVSVGRSYYGYTFGSGTRLTVV.

V and J are TRBV12-3 or TRBV12-4 and TRBJ2-5; the D gene is possibly TRBD1 (5 bases). Trimming removed 4 bases from V and 5 bases from J, with 14 bases in between. The length of the CDR3 is 14 residues. CDR3 residues: CASSSDSLGETQYF. As DNA, the CDR3 is TGTGCCAGCAGTTCTGACAGTCTTGGGGAGACCCAGTACTTC.

A few counts support this clonotype. The chain recombines TRBV29-1 with TRBJ2-2; possible D gene TRBD1, 5 bases. The CDR3 sequence is 13 residues long. The ends were cut back, 4 bases at V and 3 bases at J, with 9 bases in the middle. Germline V CDR1 and CDR2: SQVTM, ANQGSEA. CDR3 in DNA: TGCAGCGTTGTAGGGGCGGACACCGGGGAGCTGTTTTTT. It is translated as CSVVGADTGELFF.

The chain links TRBV5-1 to TRBJ2-7, with 7 bases aligning to TRBD1. Germline values: CDR1 SGHRS, CDR2 YFSETQ. The trim removed 4 bases at V and 6 bases at J, leaving 4 bases unmatched. The CDR3 is 12 residues long. The CDR3 region is CASSRQGGEQYF. In DNA form, the CDR3 reads TGCGCCAGCAGCAGACAGGGCGGCGAGCAGTACTTC.

The chain is built from TRBV7-8 and TRBJ1-2, with D unclear. The CDR3 is 15 amino acids. The germline V and J ends were trimmed by 3 bases and 5 bases, with 16 bases remaining between them. The V gene's germline CDR1 is SGHVS and CDR2 FQNEAQ. The CDR3 region is CASSLGLGGPYGYTF. The CDR3, as DNA: TGTGCCAGCAGCTTGGGTTTAGGAGGTCCTTATGGCTACACCTTC.

V and J are TRBV20-1 and TRBJ2-7, with 7 positions matching TRBD2. CDR1 is DFQATT and CDR2 is SNEGSKA in the germline V gene (reference sequence). CDR3 length: 15 amino acids. V was pared by 4 bases and J by 3 bases, with 12 bases of the junction left unmatched. CDR3 protein: CSANRVGGYLYEQYF. The CDR3 DNA reads as TGCAGTGCTAACCGAGTGGGGGGGTACCTCTACGAGCAGTACTTC.

This clonotype turned up a few times. The J gene is TRBJ1-5, the V gene TRBV3-1; TRBD1 matches at 12 bases. With 1 base clipped from V and 6 bases from J, the junction kept 7 bases outside the gene matches. The CDR3 is 17 residues long. The V gene's germline CDR1 is LGHDT and CDR2 YNNKEL (reference sequence). The CDR3 is CASSQGPGQGAGQPQHF. The CDR3 DNA sequence: TGTGCCAGCAGCCAAGGGCCGGGACAGGGGGCTGGTCAGCCCCAGCATTTT.

This clonotype has just a few counts. The chain uses TRBV4-1 and TRBJ2-1; D possibly corresponds to TRBD2 (6 bases). This CDR3 region has 17 residues. Germline-derived CDR1 and CDR2 are MGHRA and YSYEKL. Trimming removed 1 base from V and 0 bases from J, with 13 bases in between. CDR3 DNA sequence: TGCGCCAGCAGCCAAGTATGGTTGCGGGACTCCTACAATGAGCAGTTCTTC. Translation gives CASSQVWLRDSYNEQFF.